This T cell receptor beta chain was sequenced in a study of T cell responses to AZD1222 COVID-19 vaccine. Study-wide context: Samples with a second dose at about 4 or about 12 weeks were pooled together. Study findings and constraints: Repertoire collection took place solely once the T cell response had peaked. CD4 TCRs linked to vaccination spanned spike, dominating at 160-218 and 743-854. Possibly, clonal diversity was underestimated; donors were largely white British and included more females.

Germline CDR1 reads SGDLS; CDR2 reads YYNGEE. The V gene end was trimmed by 0 bases and the J gene end by 5 bases; junction bases not matched to a gene: 13. This CDR3 comprises 17 residues. Notes on this clone: What it binds is not known.

The protocol was immunoSEQ multiplex PCR, while the TCRdb copy is restricted to in-frame clones and leaves out a portion. The table lists roughly 120,000 clones, roughly 85% of them singletons. This clonotype originated in an adult in good health. Sequencing used peripheral blood, obtained on day 0 of AZD1222 vaccination. The genes are TRBV9 and TRBJ2-7, with TRBD2 matching 8 bases. The CDR3 DNA reads as TGTGCCAGCAGCGTAGAAGTTAGCGGGAACGGGGTAGACGAGCAGTACTTC. It codes for CASSVEVSGNGVDEQYF. The full variable domain, completed using reference TRBV9 and TRBJ2-7, is DSGVTQTPKHLITATGQRVTLRCSPRSGDLSVYWYQQSLDQGLQFLIQYYNGEERAKGNILERFSAQQFPDLHSELNLSSLELGDSALYFCASSVEVSGNGVDEQYFGPGTRLTVT.